This record looks at one TCR beta chain sequence and its context. The antigen remains undetermined. These data are taken from a study of cytomegalovirus exposure and HLA in healthy donors. At the level of the study: The same platform as the roughly 670 first-cohort repertoires was used for the 95 to 150 validation repertoires, a later analysis reported. Study-wide points: Researchers catalogued 150 or so TCR beta chains as cytomegalovirus-associated. Rarity marked most TCR sequences, yet some public TCRs occurred in many donors.

This table comes from immunoSEQ multiplex PCR, and its TCRdb copy is limited to in-frame clones, with some not included. The table has 150,000 to 200,000 clones, roughly 95% seen once. V lost 3 bases, J lost 6 bases, and 15 bases lay in between. The CDR3 is made up of 14 amino acids. Germline-derived CDR1 and CDR2 are KGHSH and LQKENI. Donors came from a validation cohort of approximately 110 subjects, distinct from the first 666-subject cohort. This chain connects TRBV18 to TRBJ2-7, with no clear D. Sample: PBMCs. The TCR was taken from a woman aged 18-29 years in good health and CMV-seronegative. The CDR3, as DNA: TGTGCCAGCTCACCTCGCGGCACGACGGGCGAGCAGTACTTC. It specifies CASSPRGTTGEQYF. The full variable domain, with the rest looked up from reference TRBV18 and TRBJ2-7, is NAGVMQNPRHLVRRRGQEARLRCSPMKGHSHVYWYRQLPEEGLKFMVYLQKENIIDESGMPKERFSAEFPKEGPSILRIQQVVRGDSAAYFCASSPRGTTGEQYFGPGTRLTVT.